The next 11 T cell receptor beta chains were all read from a single sample in a study of shared clonotypes between healthy human individuals. Selected positively for CCR7 and CD45RO-negative, naive CD8 cells excluded terminally differentiated effector memory CD45RA+ cells. Only in-frame clones appear in the TCRdb table, and some are missing; sequencing was by immunoSEQ multiplex PCR. In the table there are roughly 2.1 million clones, about 92% of which are singletons. Sequencing was done on a sample of naive CD8+ T cells from PBMCs. These receptors were obtained from a man aged 18-30 years in good health. Some clones in this sample may be carry-over from other donors' samples.

V is TRBV7-2 and J is TRBJ2-7; 9 bases are a match to TRBD2. Looked up from germline, CDR1 is SGHTA and CDR2 is FQGNSA. Trimming cost V 5 bases and J 5 bases; bases outside gene matches: 10. This CDR3 has 15 residues. The CDR3: CASSLSGRGSHEQYF. The CDR3 DNA reads TGTGCCAGCAGCCTTAGCGGGAGAGGGAGCCACGAGCAGTACTTC.

The J gene is TRBJ2-7, the V gene TRBV2, with 7 bases matching TRBD1. This CDR3 is 13 amino acids long. V gave up 7 bases and J gave up 2 bases; unmatched junction bases: 5. Per the germline V gene, CDR1 is SNHLY and CDR2 is FYNNEI. CDR3 sequence reads: CASTDRVAYEQYF. CDR3 in DNA: TGTGCCAGCACCGACAGGGTTGCCTACGAGCAGTACTTC.

The V gene is TRBV7-9, the J gene TRBJ2-5; the D gene is possibly TRBD2 (6 bases). Deletions cut 4 bases from V and 7 bases from J, with 22 bases between. Germline V gene lookup returns CDR1 SEHNR and CDR2 FQNEAQ (reference sequence). The CDR3 is made up of 16 amino acids. The CDR3 loop is CASSSKTRLGLGTQYF. As DNA, the CDR3 is TGTGCCAGCAGCTCGAAGACTAGGTTGGGGCTGGGGACCCAGTACTTC.

The V gene is TRBV16, the J gene TRBJ1-5; 7 bases are shared with TRBD1. After removal of 4 bases from V and 6 bases from J, the junction contained 3 bases not matched to a gene. Germline CDR1 reads KGHSY; CDR2 reads FQNENV. The CDR3 has 13 residues. The CDR3 region is CASSPQGTQPQHF. As DNA, the CDR3 is TGTGCCAGCAGCCCACAGGGGACTCAGCCCCAGCATTTT. Complete variable domain (other parts from reference TRBV16 and TRBJ1-5): GEEVAQTPKHLVRGEGQKAKLYCAPIKGHSYVFWYQQVLKNEFKFLISFQNENVFDETGMPKERFSAKCLPNSPCSLEIQATKLEDSAVYFCASSPQGTQPQHFGDGTRLSIL.

The CDR3 here is CASRGRITKAQHF. The DNA of the CDR3 is TGTGCCAGTAGGGGAAGGATAACCAAGGCCCAGCATTTT. V gene TRBV19 combines with J gene TRBJ1-5; no firm D call. The CDR3 has 13 residues. Germline-derived CDR1 and CDR2 are LNHDA and SQIVND (reference sequence). V was shortened by 6 bases and J by 11 bases, with 17 bases between the two germline ends.

The chain employs TRBV11-2 and TRBJ2-1, with D possibly being TRBD1 or TRBD2 (5 bases each). This CDR3 region has 13 residues. Germline V CDR1 and CDR2: SGHAT, FQNNGV. The V end was cut by 2 bases, the J end by 6 bases, with 8 bases between. The CDR3 reads CASSLLRGNEQFF. CDR3 coding DNA: TGTGCCAGCAGCTTATTGAGGGGCAATGAGCAGTTCTTC.

This chain connects TRBV13 to TRBJ2-7; 10 bases fit TRBD1. This CDR3 has 14 amino acids. V trimming: 4 bases; J trimming: 7 bases; junction bases outside the gene matches: 7. Per germline, CDR1 PRHDT and CDR2 FYEKMQ (reference sequence). In nucleotides, the CDR3 is TGTGCCAGCAGCTCAAGACAGGGGGCGGGTGAGCAGTACTTC. Translating it yields CASSSRQGAGEQYF. Combining the CDR3 with reference TRBV13 and TRBJ2-7 gives the whole variable domain AAGVIQSPRHLIKEKRETATLKCYPIPRHDTVYWYQQGPGQDPQFLISFYEKMQSDKGSIPDRFSAQQFSDYHSELNMSSLELGDSALYFCASSSRQGAGEQYFGPGTRLTVT.

The chain joins TRBV28 to TRBJ1-4, with unresolved D. Trimming pared 3 bases from V and 5 bases from J, leaving 10 bases between. This CDR3 region has 14 residues. Germline V gene data show CDR1 as MDHEN and CDR2 as SYDVKM. The CDR3 region has the DNA TGTGCCAGCAGTTTCGGGGAGGACAATGAAAAACTGTTTTTT. This sequence encodes CASSFGEDNEKLFF. Full variable domain (outside the CDR3, taken from reference TRBV28 and TRBJ1-4): DVKVTQSSRYLVKRTGEKVFLECVQDMDHENMFWYRQDPGLGLRLIYFSYDVKMKEKGDIPEGYSVSREKKERFSLILESASTNQTSMYLCASSFGEDNEKLFFGSGTQLSVL.

The chain is built from TRBV27 and TRBJ2-1, with D maybe TRBD1 (5 bases). The germline V gene encodes CDR1 MNHEY and CDR2 SMNVEV (reference sequence). The CDR3 covers 14 residues. V gave up 7 bases and J gave up 1 base, with 11 bases separating them. The CDR3 region is CASKFQGSYNEQFF. The CDR3 coding sequence is TGTGCCAGCAAGTTTCAGGGTTCCTACAATGAGCAGTTCTTC.

The chain has TRBV27 and TRBJ1-2, with TRBD1 matching over 7 bases. V shed 6 bases and J 4 bases; nucleotides not matched to a gene: 8. CDR3 length: 14 residues. Germline lookup yields CDR1 MNHEY and CDR2 SMNVEV (reference sequence). Written as DNA, the CDR3 is TGTGCCAGCAGGACCCCGGGACAGTTCTATGGCTACACCTTC. Protein sequence: CASRTPGQFYGYTF.

In the case of this clone: This same CDR3 is encoded by further DNA sequences in the sample. The chain is built from TRBV4-3 and TRBJ1-3; D not certain. The germline V gene encodes CDR1 LGHNA and CDR2 YSLEER. This CDR3 has 15 residues. The V and J ends lost 0 bases and 0 bases respectively, with 6 bases between them. CDR3 residues: CASSQDGSSGNTIYF. The CDR3 DNA reads TGCGCCAGCAGCCAAGATGGCAGCTCTGGAAACACCATATATTTT.